This TCR beta chain was recorded in a study of monozygotic twins with cystic fibrosis. Overall study context: With roughly 16 PCR cycles, barcoded libraries came from roughly 2.9 micrograms of fragmented DNA.

Looked up from germline, CDR1 is MDHEN and CDR2 is SYDVKM. The CDR3 has 13 residues. V was clipped by 2 bases and J by 0 bases, with 5 bases between them. On this clone: Its antigen is not identified.

Study-wide results and caveats: Monozygotic CF twin pairs shared significantly more nucleotide-identical clonotypes than unrelated CF individuals did. Clonality was generally low (median approximately 0.009), higher in the most severe patients.

Produced via immunoSEQ multiplex PCR; TCRdb's table is partial and in-frame only. The repertoire has around 14,000 clones, 70% to 90% of them found once; the top ten carry 1.1%. The chain couples TRBV28 to TRBJ2-7, with D tentatively TRBD2 (5 bases). This TCR derives from a boy between 10 and 17 years old with cystic fibrosis. The sample comprised blood. CDR3 amino acids: CASSLGSSYEQYF. The CDR3 region has the DNA TGTGCCAGCAGTTTAGGGAGCTCCTACGAGCAGTACTTC.